This is a list of T cell receptor beta chains from one sample in a study of vaccination and CD4 T cells after COVID-19. Via MiXCR, TCRdb re-called the PCR reads, giving one row per CDR3 protein. The sample shows under 20,000 distinct CDR3 sequences, around 32% of them seen only once. Their antigen targets remain unknown. Sequencing was carried out using cultured CD4+ T cells from blood. The receptors originated from a human donor with COVID-19. Both conserved end residues are trimmed from each CDR3. Part of the rows lack a size; the others show once, few, many or a class for expanded clones.

TRBJ1-2 | TRBV12-3/TRBV12-4 | few | ASSPTGGRAYGYT
TRBJ1-4 | TRBV6-5 | . | ASSYPKTAANEKLF
TRBJ1-1 | TRBV5-8 | few | ASSPGQGISGTEAF
TRBJ1-2 | TRBV20-1 | few | SAREQGAGGYT
TRBJ2-3 | TRBV28 | . | ASSRPGRGTDTQY
TRBJ1-5 | TRBV27 | . | ASSGVAGNQPQH
TRBJ2-3 | TRBV12-3/TRBV12-4 | . | ASSFLRVATSDTQY
TRBJ2-5 | TRBV6-1 | few | ASSDFRAPWTQY
TRBJ1-1 | TRBV29-1 | . | SVGEKDRRGTEAF
TRBJ2-2 | TRBV20-1 | . | SAGGASTSGVSGELF
TRBJ1-2 | TRBV28 | . | ASSFKRGYT
TRBJ2-3 | TRBV15 | few | ATSRDRGGADTQY
TRBJ2-5 | TRBV20-1 | few | SARRGGRQETQY
TRBJ2-7 | TRBV5-1 | . | ASKMGANSGYEQY
TRBJ1-2 | TRBV7-9 | few | ASSLPGGGLGYT
TRBJ1-6 | TRBV6-1 | . | ASTDSSYNSPLH
TRBJ1-6 | TRBV7-2 | once | ASGSQGFNSPLH
TRBJ2-7 | TRBV2 | . | ASSEVDGPPKD
TRBJ2-3 | TRBV20-1 | medium-sized | SARRLEPTDTQY
TRBJ2-7 | TRBV10-3 | few | AIRGPAYEQY
TRBJ2-3 | TRBV12-3/TRBV12-4 | few | ASSPTSANTQY
TRBJ2-7 | TRBV6-1 | . | AAPNGVSPEQY
TRBJ1-5 | TRBV19 | . | ASSPTAGYQPQH
TRBJ2-4 | TRBV5-1 | . | ASSLEAEKNIQY
TRBJ2-1 | TRBV12-3/TRBV12-4 | . | ASSYVREQF
TRBJ2-7 | TRBV2 | few | ASSRTGIYEQY
TRBJ2-7 | TRBV14 | . | ASSQVPWEFHEQY
TRBJ1-2 | TRBV21-1 | few | ASSKVGARGYT